The 22 T cell receptor beta chains below all came from one sample that was sequenced in a study of identical twins. TCRdb re-derived calls from the 5' RACE reads in MiXCR, one entry per CDR3 protein. The top ten hold around 0.3% of the sample, which has some 1,700,000 distinct CDR3 sequences, about 30% seen once. Material: cord blood. The receptors come from a newborn girl in good health.

The chain has TRBV2 and TRBJ2-3; D gene uncertain. The germline gives CDR1 SNHLY, CDR2 FYNNEI. The V and J ends lost 4 bases and 4 bases respectively, with 9 bases between them. This CDR3 is 13 amino acids long. DNA for the CDR3: TGTGCCAGCAGTGGTTCCGGGCCAGATACGCAGTATTTT. It translates to CASSGSGPDTQYF.

This clonotype occurred many times. V usage is TRBV6-1 and J usage is TRBJ1-5; D is unclear. The germline V gene has CDR1 MNHNS and CDR2 SASEGT. V was cut by 3 bases and J by 0 bases, with 3 bases left in between. The CDR3 totals 13 residues. The CDR3 nucleotides are TGTGCCAGCAGTGACCGTAGCAATCAGCCCCAGCATTTT. Amino acid sequence: CASSDRSNQPQHF.

This clonotype was observed a few times. The chain has TRBV6-5 and TRBJ2-7; the D is unclear. Germline V gene sequence: CDR1 MNHEY, CDR2 SVGAGI. Trimming left V 7 bases short and J 4 bases short, with 8 bases between. CDR3 length equals 11 residues. CDR3: CASTDGYEQYF. The CDR3 DNA is TGTGCCAGCACGGACGGATACGAGCAGTACTTC.

V usage is TRBV18 and J usage is TRBJ2-6, with D possibly TRBD1 on 6 matching bases. This CDR3 has 15 amino acids. Deletions cut 3 bases from V and 2 bases from J, with 8 bases between. Germline lookup yields CDR1 KGHSH and CDR2 LQKENI. CDR3 loop: CASSPRGPGANVLTF. The CDR3 DNA follows: TGTGCCAGCTCACCCAGGGGTCCTGGGGCCAACGTCCTGACTTTC.

This clonotype was counted ten times or more. The V call is TRBV12-3 or TRBV12-4, the J call TRBJ1-4; possible D gene TRBD1, 5 bases. The CDR3 covers 15 residues. V gave up 5 bases and J gave up 0 bases, with 10 bases separating them. The CDR3 sequence is CASSVGTATNEKLFF. The CDR3 region has the DNA TGTGCCAGCAGTGTAGGGACGGCAACTAATGAAAAACTGTTTTTT.

This clonotype was counted between two and nine times. This rearrangement joins TRBV20-1 to TRBJ2-4; no clear D gene. CDR3 length equals 14 residues. The V and J ends lost 4 bases and 1 base respectively, with 11 bases between them. Germline V lookup: CDR1 DFQATT, CDR2 SNEGSKA (reference sequence). The CDR3, as DNA: TGCAGTGCTAACCTAGAACGGGCCAAAAACATTCAGTACTTC. The encoded protein is CSANLERAKNIQYF.

This sequence joins TRBV20-1 and TRBJ2-7, with TRBD2 as a possible D gene (5 bases). CDR3 length: 12 amino acids. Germline assignment: CDR1 DFQATT and CDR2 SNEGSKA (reference sequence). V lost 3 bases and J 2 bases, leaving 8 bases between the germline ends. The CDR3 loop reads CSASGVTYEQYF. DNA of the CDR3: TGCAGTGCTAGCGGGGTGACCTACGAGCAGTACTTC.

Worth noting for this clonotype: This may be a read error: a much more frequent sequence differs by one nucleotide. The V gene is TRBV5-1, the J gene TRBJ2-1, with 7 positions matching TRBD2. This CDR3 contains 14 residues. Germline V gene data show CDR1 as SGHRS and CDR2 as YFSETQ. CDR3 protein: CASSLREAYNERFF. In nucleotides, the CDR3 is TGCGCCAGCAGCTTGCGGGAGGCCTACAATGAGCGGTTCTTC.

This clonotype was seen more than once but under ten times. The chain is built from TRBV24-1 and TRBJ2-3; possible D gene TRBD2, 5 bases. This CDR3 has 15 residues. The V end was cut by 6 bases, the J end by 0 bases, with 12 bases between. CDR1 and CDR2 (germline): KGHDR, SFDVKD. CDR3: CATSRVSGSTDTQYF. The CDR3 region has the DNA TGTGCCACCAGTAGGGTCAGCGGCAGCACAGATACGCAGTATTTT.

Details on this clonotype: One end of the junction is discordant with germline, which a read error may explain. The chain couples TRBV20-1 to TRBJ2-1; TRBD2 matches at 7 bases. Germline loops: CDR1 DFQATT, CDR2 SNEGSKA (reference sequence). The CDR3 spans 16 residues. The CDR3 DNA follows: TGCAGTGCTAGAGATCGCTCGGGAGGCTCCTACGATGAGCAGTTCTTC. Encoded protein: CSARDRSGGSYDEQFF.

This clonotype was observed a few times. The rearrangement uses TRBV10-2 and TRBJ2-4; D perhaps matches TRBD1 (5 bases). Deletions cut 4 bases from V and 0 bases from J, with 13 bases between. This CDR3 contains 16 residues. Germline V gene sequence: CDR1 WSHSY, CDR2 SAAADI. CDR3 nucleotides: TGCGCCAGCAGTGCTGGGGCCGCCTTAGCCAAAAACATTCAGTACTTC. This sequence encodes CASSAGAALAKNIQYF.

This clonotype has at least ten counts. V and J are TRBV4-2 and TRBJ2-1; 8 nucleotides agree with TRBD2. Per the germline V gene, CDR1 is LGHNA and CDR2 is YNFKEQ. V gave up 1 base and J gave up 3 bases; unmatched junction bases: 2. The CDR3 has 15 amino acids. In DNA form, the CDR3 reads TGTGCCAGCAGCCAAGCGGGGGGGTACTACAATGAGCAGTTCTTC. It codes for CASSQAGGYYNEQFF.

This clonotype was picked up a small number of times. The rearrangement uses TRBV11-2 and TRBJ2-7, with D possibly TRBD1 on 5 matching bases. CDR3 length: 17 residues. CDR1 SGHAT and CDR2 FQNNGV come from the germline V gene. Trimming stripped 2 bases from V and 6 bases from J, with 23 bases between. The chain's CDR3 is CASSLPGLRKLASEQYF. The CDR3 nucleotides read TGTGCCAGCAGCTTACCAGGGCTCCGCAAGCTGGCAAGCGAGCAGTACTTC.

This clonotype was seen only a few times. The chain recombines TRBV5-4 with TRBJ2-1; D ambiguous. Trimming left V 6 bases short and J 8 bases short, with 9 bases between. From germline, CDR1 is SGHNT and CDR2 YYREEE (reference sequence). The CDR3 has 11 residues. The CDR3 protein is CASTALDEQFF. As DNA, the CDR3 is TGTGCCAGCACGGCGCTAGATGAGCAGTTCTTC.

CDR3 region: CASSIDREAPNTEAFF. The DNA for the CDR3 is TGTGCCAGTAGTATAGACAGGGAGGCCCCGAACACTGAAGCTTTCTTT. The rearrangement joins TRBV19 to TRBJ1-1; TRBD1 might be the D (5 bases). V lost 0 bases to trimming and J lost 1 base, with 12 bases between them. CDR1 LNHDA and CDR2 SQIVND come from the germline V gene (reference sequence). The length of the CDR3 is 16 residues.

This clonotype was detected a few times. The chain links TRBV14 to TRBJ1-6; D possibly corresponds to TRBD1 (5 bases). The V gene lost 3 bases and the J gene lost 8 bases, with 8 bases spanning the gap. The germline CDR1 and CDR2 sequences are SGHDN and FVKESK. The CDR3 runs to 13 residues. This CDR3 is CASSHRVDSPLHF. CDR3 in DNA: TGTGCCAGCAGCCACAGGGTGGATTCACCCCTCCACTTT. Full variable domain (remainder filled in from reference TRBV14 and TRBJ1-6): EAGVTQFPSHSVIEKGQTVTLRCDPISGHDNLYWYRRVMGKEIKFLLHFVKESKQDESGMPNNRFLAERTGGTYSTLKVQPAELEDSGVYFCASSHRVDSPLHFGNGTRLTVT.

The V and J genes are TRBV15 and TRBJ2-1; possibly TRBD1 for D (5 bases). The better agreement between TRBJ2-7 and the DNA end casts doubt on the J call. The CDR3 length is 16 residues. Germline-derived CDR1 and CDR2 are LNHNV and YYDKDF (reference sequence). In DNA, the CDR3 is TGTGCCACCAGCAGAGATAGAGGTGGGGCCTACAATGAGCAGTACTTC. Amino acids: CATSRDRGGAYNEQYF.

The chain joins TRBV15 to TRBJ1-2, with no clear D. V lost 5 bases and J 3 bases, leaving 13 bases between the germline ends. The CDR3 covers 14 residues. The germline V gene encodes CDR1 LNHNV and CDR2 YYDKDF (reference sequence). The CDR3 region is CATSVAPSDYGYTF. DNA for the CDR3: TGTGCCACCAGCGTCGCCCCATCGGACTATGGCTACACCTTC.

The chain employs TRBV9 and TRBJ1-3, with D tentatively TRBD1 (5 bases). The CDR3 is made up of 16 amino acids. The V gene's germline CDR1 is SGDLS and CDR2 YYNGEE. V was clipped by 7 bases and J by 0 bases, with 17 bases between them. DNA of the CDR3: TGTGCCAGCCAGGAGGGGCCCCAAAGCTCTGGAAACACCATATATTTT. It translates to CASQEGPQSSGNTIYF. The full variable domain, rest sourced from reference TRBV9 and TRBJ1-3, is DSGVTQTPKHLITATGQRVTLRCSPRSGDLSVYWYQQSLDQGLQFLIQYYNGEERAKGNILERFSAQQFPDLHSELNLSSLELGDSALYFCASQEGPQSSGNTIYFGEGSWLTVV.

As DNA, the CDR3 is TGCAGTGCTAGAGTAGCCGGATCTAGCACAGATACGCAGTATTTT. Encoded protein: CSARVAGSSTDTQYF. This sequence joins TRBV20-1 and TRBJ2-3; unclear D gene. The germline gives CDR1 DFQATT, CDR2 SNEGSKA (reference sequence). This CDR3 region has 15 residues. V was trimmed by 1 base and J by 0 bases, leaving 11 bases between them.

V usage is TRBV29-1 and J usage is TRBJ2-7; D remains unclear. The assigned J gene may be wrong: the sequence end matches TRBJ2-1 better. CDR3 size: 11 residues. Germline V gene lookup returns CDR1 SQVTM and CDR2 ANQGSEA. CDR3 coding DNA: TGCAGCGTTGGCCTTCCCTACGAGCAGTTCTTC. Translated: CSVGLPYEQFF.

V usage is TRBV2 and J usage is TRBJ2-1; the match to TRBD2 covers 8 bases. Trimming at V came to 7 bases and at J to 8 bases, leaving 13 bases not matched to a gene. CDR3 length: 15 residues. Germline-derived CDR1 and CDR2 are SNHLY and FYNNEI. CDR3 residues: CASTYGRAGADEQFF. The CDR3 DNA follows: TGTGCCAGCACCTACGGACGAGCGGGAGCCGATGAGCAGTTCTTC.